Listed below are T cell receptor beta chains from one sample, sequenced in a study of cytomegalovirus exposure and HLA in healthy donors. Libraries were prepared by immunoSEQ multiplex PCR; TCRdb keeps only in-frame clonotypes and omits some of them. In the table there are more than 95,000 clones, about 83% of which are singletons. Specimen: PBMCs. The receptor set was obtained from a man aged 18-30 years in good health and CMV-seronegative. CDR3s include the opening cysteine and the closing phenylalanine or tryptophan. The order of the fields is J gene, V gene, clone size, D gene, CDR3 DNA, CDR3 protein. A D gene is named only where the DNA matches it firmly. Size tells how often a clone was seen (once, few, many) or the class of an expanded clone, and some rows leave it out.

J: TRBJ2-3; V: TRBV29-1; size: -; D: -; DNA: TGCAGCGTCAGGGGCAGGGCGACAGATACGCAGTATTTT; CDR3: CSVRGRATDTQYF
J: TRBJ2-1; V: TRBV7-2; size: -; D: -; DNA: TGTGCCAGCAGCCGCTTGATGGGGAAACAAGAGGGCAATGAGCAGTTCTTC; CDR3: CASSRLMGKQEGNEQFF
J: TRBJ2-3; V: TRBV30; size: -; D: TRBD1; DNA: TGTGCCTGGACGGGGGACAGGGGACGCACAGATACGCAGTATTTT; CDR3: CAWTGDRGRTDTQYF
J: TRBJ2-3; V: TRBV7-9; size: -; D: -; DNA: TGTGCCCCCGGGAGACGCACAGATACGCAGTATTTT; CDR3: CAPGRRTDTQYF
J: TRBJ1-5; V: TRBV6-1; size: -; D: -; DNA: TGTGCCAGCAGTGCTGACAGGAGGAATCAGCCCCAGCATTTT; CDR3: CASSADRRNQPQHF
J: TRBJ1-1; V: TRBV5-1; size: -; D: -; DNA: TGCGCCAGCAGCTTGGCGTCCTCCGGCACTGAAGCTTTCTTT; CDR3: CASSLASSGTEAFF
J: TRBJ1-3; V: TRBV7-6; size: -; D: -; DNA: TGTGCCAGCAGCCTAAATGACAACTCTGGAAACACCATATATTTT; CDR3: CASSLNDNSGNTIYF
J: TRBJ2-1; V: TRBV7-9; size: -; D: TRBD2; DNA: TGTGCCAGCAGCTTAGGACTAGCGGGAGGCGTTCTAGTCTACAATGAGCAGTTCTTC; CDR3: CASSLGLAGGVLVYNEQFF
J: TRBJ2-1; V: TRBV29-1; size: -; D: TRBD2; DNA: TGCAGCGTTGAAGTCCGGGGGGGCCCTTACAATGAGCAGTTCTTC; CDR3: CSVEVRGGPYNEQFF
J: TRBJ1-2; V: TRBV5-1; size: -; D: -; DNA: TGCGCCAGCAGCCAACAGGGTTGGGCTGGCTACACCTTC; CDR3: CASSQQGWAGYTF
J: TRBJ2-1; V: TRBV18; size: -; D: -; DNA: TGTGCCAGCTCACCCGACGGGAGAGGCAATGAGCAGTTCTTC; CDR3: CASSPDGRGNEQFF
J: TRBJ1-3; V: TRBV14; size: -; D: TRBD1; DNA: TGTGCCAGCAGCCAACCAGGGGGGAACACCATATATTTT; CDR3: CASSQPGGNTIYF
J: TRBJ2-5; V: TRBV4-1; size: -; D: TRBD1; DNA: TGCGCCAGCAGCCAAGATGACAGGGTTCAAGAGACCCAGTACTTC; CDR3: CASSQDDRVQETQYF
J: TRBJ1-4; V: TRBV29-1; size: -; D: TRBD1; DNA: TGCAGCGTTGCGACAGGGGGAAATGAAAAACTGTTTTTT; CDR3: CSVATGGNEKLFF
J: TRBJ1-2; V: TRBV30; size: few; D: TRBD1; DNA: TGTGCCCGATGGACAGGGGGATCCTCTAACTATGGCTACACCTTC; CDR3: CARWTGGSSNYGYTF
J: TRBJ2-7; V: TRBV10-3; size: -; D: TRBD2; DNA: TGTGCCATCAGGGAAGCGGGATCCTACGAGCAGTACTTC; CDR3: CAIREAGSYEQYF
J: TRBJ1-3; V: TRBV6-6; size: -; D: -; DNA: TGTGCCAGCAGTTACCGGGGGTACGATGGAAACACCATATATTTT; CDR3: CASSYRGYDGNTIYF
J: TRBJ1-1; V: TRBV10-1; size: -; D: TRBD1; DNA: TGCGCCAGCAGACCCGGGACAGGGAGAACTGAAGCTTTCTTT; CDR3: CASRPGTGRTEAFF
J: TRBJ2-7; V: TRBV10-3; size: -; D: TRBD2; DNA: TGTGCCATCAGTGTCACCATTCAAGGACTAGCCGGAACCTACGAGCAGTACTTC; CDR3: CAISVTIQGLAGTYEQYF
J: TRBJ2-7; V: TRBV2; size: -; D: TRBD1; DNA: TGTGCCAGCTGCCGGGGACAGCGCCACTCCGAGCAGTACTTC; CDR3: CASCRGQRHSEQYF
J: TRBJ2-1; V: TRBV2; size: -; D: TRBD2; DNA: TGTGCCAGCGGGATTCTAGCGGGGGGGAACAATGAGCAGTTCTTC; CDR3: CASGILAGGNNEQFF
J: TRBJ2-1; V: TRBV30; size: -; D: TRBD2; DNA: TGTGCCTGGAGTAAGACTAGCGGGACTTTCGAGCAGTTCTTC; CDR3: CAWSKTSGTFEQFF
J: TRBJ2-7; V: TRBV11-2; size: -; D: TRBD2; DNA: TGTGCCAGCAGCTTGGGTATAATAGCGGGAGGGGGCAACGAGCAGTACTTC; CDR3: CASSLGIIAGGGNEQYF
J: TRBJ2-1; V: TRBV7-8; size: -; D: -; DNA: TGTGCCAGCAGCCCTCATAGCTCCTACAATGAGCAGTTCTTC; CDR3: CASSPHSSYNEQFF
J: TRBJ1-4; V: TRBV10-3; size: -; D: TRBD1; DNA: TGTGCCATCAACACGGACAGGGTCGCTGAAAAACTGTTTTTT; CDR3: CAINTDRVAEKLFF
J: TRBJ1-2; V: TRBV7-9; size: -; D: -; DNA: TGTGCCAGCAGCATCAGCGATGCTAACTATGGCTACACCTTC; CDR3: CASSISDANYGYTF